What follows are 32 T cell receptor beta chains derived from one specimen sequenced in a study of cytomegalovirus exposure and HLA in healthy donors. Assay: immunoSEQ multiplex PCR; the TCRdb copy retains only in-frame clones and omits some. The repertoire holds about 180,000 clones, 85% to 90% seen once, with approximately 1.5% in the top ten. The sample was PBMCs. The source of these receptors is a woman aged 30 to 39 in good health and CMV-seronegative.

V is TRBV15 and J is TRBJ2-7; the D gene is possibly TRBD2 (5 bases). Trimming cost V 5 bases and J 3 bases, with 14 bases left between them. The CDR3 length is 14 residues. Germline CDR1 is LNHNV and CDR2 is YYDKDF (reference sequence). Written as DNA, the CDR3 is TGTGCCACCAGCTCCCGGGAAACCAACTACGAGCAGTACTTC. It yields the protein CATSSRETNYEQYF.

This chain joins TRBV9 and TRBJ2-3, with 9 bases lining up with TRBD2. Germline V gene data show CDR1 as SGDLS and CDR2 as YYNGEE. The CDR3 is made up of 15 amino acids. V shed 4 bases, J shed 0 bases, and the junction held 3 bases outside the gene matches. CDR3 bases: TGTGCCAGCAGCATTAGCGGGGGAAGCACAGATACGCAGTATTTT. Protein: CASSISGGSTDTQYF.

The genes are TRBV27 and TRBJ2-3; TRBD2 might be the D (7 bases). This CDR3 region has 15 residues. In germline, CDR1 is MNHEY, CDR2 SMNVEV (reference sequence). Trimming left V 5 bases short and J 6 bases short, with 18 bases between. The CDR3 coding sequence is TGTGCCAGCAGTAGGGGGGGGCGGGTTCCGGATACGCAGTATTTT. Its translation is CASSRGGRVPDTQYF.

V and J are TRBV4-3 and TRBJ1-6, with 9 bases identical to TRBD1. The CDR3 is made up of 14 amino acids. Trimming at V came to 8 bases and at J to 7 bases, leaving 6 bases not matched to a gene. Germline V gives CDR1 LGHNA, CDR2 YSLEER. CDR3 amino acids: CASARDRVNSPLHF. DNA of the CDR3: TGCGCCAGCGCCCGGGACAGGGTAAATTCACCCCTCCACTTT.

The chain has TRBV4-1 and TRBJ1-3; D remains ambiguous. Trimming left V 8 bases short and J 4 bases short, with 6 bases between. The CDR3 length is 11 residues. The germline V gene encodes CDR1 MGHRA and CDR2 YSYEKL. CDR3 sequence: CASAAGNTIYF. CDR3 nucleotide sequence: TGCGCCAGCGCGGCAGGAAACACCATATATTTT.

V usage is TRBV5-1 and J usage is TRBJ2-5, with 7 bases lining up with TRBD1. J gave up 1 base and V 5 bases, and 5 bases lay outside the gene matches. Germline CDR1 SGHRS, CDR2 YFSETQ. This CDR3 region has 14 residues. The CDR3 loop is CASRGQPSQETQYF. CDR3 in DNA: TGCGCCAGCAGGGGACAGCCCTCCCAAGAGACCCAGTACTTC.

V is TRBV10-3 and J is TRBJ1-1; D may be TRBD1 (6 bases). CDR1 and CDR2 from the germline V gene are ENHRY and SYGVKD. The CDR3 has 16 residues. The V end lost 6 bases, the J end lost 4 bases, and 21 bases lay between the germline ends. As DNA, the CDR3 is TGTGCCATCAGCGTCGTACCAGGGGAGGGGAGCACTGAAGCTTTCTTT. Protein product: CAISVVPGEGSTEAFF.

This clone was recorded once. This chain links TRBV2 with TRBJ2-5; 11 bases map to TRBD2. Germline loops: CDR1 SNHLY, CDR2 FYNNEI. The CDR3 totals 14 residues. J lost 4 bases, V lost 7 bases, and 5 bases had no gene match. DNA of the CDR3: TGTGCCAGCAAACTAGCGGGGGACTTAGAGACCCAGTACTTC. It specifies CASKLAGDLETQYF.

The chain carries TRBV4-1 and TRBJ2-7, with 8 bases aligning to TRBD1. V trimming: 3 bases; J trimming: 1 base; junction bases outside the gene matches: 14. Per the germline V gene, CDR1 is MGHRA and CDR2 is YSYEKL. There are 18 residues in the CDR3. CDR3 sequence (DNA): TGCGCCAGCAGCCAGCCGGAGGGGCTGGGACAGGAGTCCTACGAGCAGTACTTC. It encodes CASSQPEGLGQESYEQYF.

This clone was detected only a few times. CDR3 loop: CASSPDRVSTDTQYF. CDR3 sequence (DNA): TGTGCCAGCAGTCCCGACAGGGTATCCACAGATACGCAGTATTTT. This chain uses TRBV6-4 with TRBJ2-3; 7 nucleotides line up with TRBD1. J gave up 2 bases and V 5 bases, and 7 bases lay outside the gene matches. The CDR3 spans 15 residues. The germline gives CDR1 MRHNA, CDR2 SNTAGT.

The V and J genes are TRBV27 and TRBJ2-7; 8 bases match TRBD2. The CDR3 loop spans 16 amino acids. The ends lost 7 bases at V and 5 bases at J; junction bases unmatched: 16. Germline V gene lookup returns CDR1 MNHEY and CDR2 SMNVEV (reference sequence). CDR3: CASTPYGGLAVHEQYF. The CDR3 coding sequence is TGTGCCAGCACCCCCTATGGCGGACTAGCTGTCCACGAGCAGTACTTC.

The chain is built from TRBV7-8 and TRBJ1-5, with 9 bases identical to TRBD1. V lost 5 bases to trimming and J lost 7 bases; unmatched junction nucleotides: 6. Germline V gives CDR1 SGHVS, CDR2 FQNEAQ. The CDR3 covers 14 residues. CDR3 sequence reads: CASSPGQGLQPQHF. CDR3 coding DNA: TGTGCCAGCAGCCCAGGACAGGGGCTACAGCCCCAGCATTTT.

V usage is TRBV19 and J usage is TRBJ1-3, with D maybe TRBD1 (5 bases). The CDR3 runs to 17 residues. V was trimmed by 3 bases and J by 0 bases, leaving 15 bases between them. Per the germline V gene, CDR1 is LNHDA and CDR2 is SQIVND (reference sequence). The CDR3 spells CASSIKGRGDSGNTIYF. The CDR3 DNA is TGTGCCAGTAGTATCAAGGGGAGGGGAGACTCTGGAAACACCATATATTTT.

The sample holds one count of this clone. The gene calls are TRBV11-2 and TRBJ1-4, with D perhaps matching TRBD1 (5 bases). Trimming took off 0 bases at V and 8 bases at J, with 16 bases between the two ends. From germline, CDR1 is SGHAT and CDR2 FQNNGV. The CDR3 runs to 16 residues. The CDR3 region is CASSLDIGGVWEKLFF. The DNA for the CDR3 is TGTGCCAGCAGCTTAGACATCGGGGGGGTATGGGAAAAACTGTTTTTT.

The V call is TRBV5-6, the J call TRBJ2-7; TRBD1 might be the D (5 bases). The CDR3 length is 15 residues. Germline V lookup: CDR1 SGHDT, CDR2 YYEEEE. Between the trimmed V and J ends, which lost 5 bases and 2 bases, there was a span of 17 bases. The CDR3 bases are TGTGCCAGCAGGGCGGATTGGGGCGGACCCTACGAGCAGTACTTC. Amino acids: CASRADWGGPYEQYF.

V and J are TRBV4-1 and TRBJ1-1; the D gene is possibly TRBD1 (5 bases). With 5 bases removed from V and 6 bases from J, the gap between germline ends came to 13 bases. Per the germline V gene, CDR1 is MGHRA and CDR2 is YSYEKL. CDR3 size: 13 residues. The chain's CDR3 is CASSFERGAEAFF. The CDR3 nucleotides read TGCGCCAGCAGCTTTGAGCGGGGGGCTGAAGCTTTCTTT.

V and J are TRBV4-3 and TRBJ2-2; D is perhaps TRBD1 (6 bases). The V end was cut by 0 bases, the J end by 5 bases, with 10 bases between. CDR3 length: 15 residues. CDR1 and CDR2 (germline): LGHNA, YSLEER. The CDR3 loop reads CASSQDSGVTGELFF. The CDR3 DNA reads as TGCGCCAGCAGCCAAGATTCAGGGGTAACCGGGGAGCTGTTTTTT.

V and J are TRBV6-1 and TRBJ2-5; D gene unclear. The germline CDR1 and CDR2 sequences are MNHNS and SASEGT. The ends were cut back, 6 bases at V and 2 bases at J, with 7 bases in the middle. This CDR3 is 12 amino acids long. Written as DNA, the CDR3 is TGTGCCAGCAGCCCTTTTCAAGAGACCCAGTACTTC. Amino acid sequence: CASSPFQETQYF.

The CDR3 DNA is TGCGCCAGCAGCCTTGGGGGGGGCGCGTTGCTAAATGAAAAACTGTTTTTT. Translated, it gives CASSLGGGALLNEKLFF. This chain uses TRBV5-1 with TRBJ1-4; D possibly corresponds to TRBD1 (6 bases). The germline V and J ends were trimmed by 4 bases and 5 bases, with 21 bases remaining between them. There are 17 residues in the CDR3. Germline values: CDR1 SGHRS, CDR2 YFSETQ.

CDR3 DNA sequence: TGTGCCAGCAGCTATGGACAGGGGGAGATCAACACCATATATTTT. Protein sequence: CASSYGQGEINTIYF. The chain carries TRBV5-4 and TRBJ1-3, with 10 nucleotides matching TRBD1. The CDR3 runs to 15 residues. CDR1 is SGHNT and CDR2 is YYREEE in the germline V gene (reference sequence). V lost 3 bases to trimming and J lost 7 bases; unmatched junction nucleotides: 7.

Notes on this clone: At one end the junction does not follow the germline gene, possibly because of a read error. The chain links TRBV7-9 to TRBJ2-4; D remains unclear. Germline CDR1 reads SEHNR; CDR2 reads FQNEAQ (reference sequence). This CDR3 contains 11 residues. The CDR3 sequence is CASSSEFFKTF. As DNA, the CDR3 is TGTGCCAGCAGCTCTGAGTTTTTTAAAACCTTC.

This clone was observed a single time. V and J are TRBV18 and TRBJ1-5, with D maybe TRBD1 (5 bases). V was trimmed by 3 bases and J by 6 bases, leaving 12 bases between them. This CDR3 has 14 residues. The germline V gene has CDR1 KGHSH and CDR2 LQKENI. This CDR3 is CASSPSSGGQPQHF. Here the CDR3 DNA reads TGTGCCAGCTCACCGTCGTCGGGGGGTCAGCCCCAGCATTTT.

The chain joins TRBV2 to TRBJ2-3; D is perhaps TRBD1 (5 bases). V was clipped by 8 bases and J by 2 bases, with 14 bases between them. Germline assignment: CDR1 SNHLY and CDR2 FYNNEI. The CDR3 runs 14 residues. For the CDR3, the DNA is TGTGCCAGCCCCGGGCCAGGGTTCACAGATACGCAGTATTTT. Translating it yields CASPGPGFTDTQYF.

The count of this clone is one. The chain employs TRBV6-6 and TRBJ1-2; D possibly corresponds to TRBD1 (5 bases). This CDR3 is built from 15 residues. V was shortened by 2 bases and J by 2 bases, with 12 bases between the two germline ends. Germline V gene sequence: CDR1 MNHNY, CDR2 SVGAGI (reference sequence). The CDR3 loop is CASSYKFAGNYGYTF. CDR3 DNA sequence: TGTGCCAGCAGTTACAAGTTCGCAGGGAACTATGGCTACACCTTC.

The rearrangement links TRBV5-1 to TRBJ2-1, with 7 nucleotides matching TRBD2. From germline, CDR1 is SGHRS and CDR2 YFSETQ. This CDR3 region has 14 residues. V lost 0 bases and J lost 5; bases outside the gene matches: 2. The CDR3 nucleotides are TGCGCCAGCAGCTTGGCTAGCGGTCACAATGAGCAGTTCTTC. Translation: CASSLASGHNEQFF.

This chain connects TRBV27 to TRBJ1-2, with D hard to call. The CDR3 is made up of 14 amino acids. Looked up from germline, CDR1 is MNHEY and CDR2 is SMNVEV (reference sequence). V shed 0 bases and J shed 1 base, with 6 bases lying between them. This CDR3 is CASSLSRSNYGYTF. The CDR3, as DNA: TGTGCCAGCAGTTTATCCCGGAGTAACTATGGCTACACCTTC.

The rearrangement uses TRBV19 and TRBJ2-5, with TRBD1 matching over 9 bases. Germline CDR1 and CDR2: LNHDA and SQIVND (reference sequence). V shed 1 base, J shed 4 bases, and the junction held 1 base outside the gene matches. The CDR3 runs to 14 residues. The CDR3 region is CASSIGTGVETQYF. CDR3 DNA: TGTGCCAGTAGTATAGGGACAGGGGTAGAGACCCAGTACTTC. Combining the CDR3 with reference TRBV19 and TRBJ2-5 gives the whole variable domain DGGITQSPKYLFRKEGQNVTLSCEQNLNHDAMYWYRQDPGQGLRLIYYSQIVNDFQKGDIAEGYSVSREKKESFPLTVTSAQKNPTAFYLCASSIGTGVETQYFGPGTRLLVL.

The chain carries TRBV2 and TRBJ2-4; no clear D gene. The germline CDR1 and CDR2 sequences are SNHLY and FYNNEI. With 1 base removed from V and 11 bases from J, the gap between germline ends came to 9 bases. The CDR3 is 12 amino acids. The CDR3 here is CASSEELRLQYF. DNA of the CDR3: TGTGCCAGCAGTGAAGAATTGCGGCTTCAGTACTTC.

The count of this clone is one. V usage is TRBV10-3 and J usage is TRBJ2-7; 11 nucleotides align to TRBD2. From germline, CDR1 is ENHRY and CDR2 SYGVKD. V gave up 6 bases and J gave up 2 bases; unmatched junction bases: 6. The CDR3 has 15 amino acids. The CDR3 DNA reads as TGTGCCATCAGCCTAGCGGGGGGCGGTACCTACGAGCAGTACTTC. It yields the protein CAISLAGGGTYEQYF.

This clone was observed a few times. The J gene is TRBJ1-5, the V gene TRBV6-5; D call uncertain. Looked up from germline, CDR1 is MNHEY and CDR2 is SVGAGI. V lost 2 bases and J 6 bases, leaving 8 bases between the germline ends. The CDR3 is made up of 13 amino acids. CDR3 amino acids: CASSYRLGQPQHF. CDR3 coding DNA: TGTGCCAGCAGTTACCGACTGGGTCAGCCCCAGCATTTT.

The chain links TRBV6-5 to TRBJ1-1; 8 bases line up with TRBD1. This CDR3 is built from 13 residues. Unmatched junction bases numbered 5, after V lost 6 bases and J lost 5 bases. Per the germline V gene, CDR1 is MNHEY and CDR2 is SVGAGI. The chain's CDR3 is CASRLTGATEAFF. The CDR3, as DNA: TGTGCCAGCAGGTTGACAGGGGCGACTGAAGCTTTCTTT.

V and J are TRBV18 and TRBJ2-5; 8 positions agree with TRBD2. The CDR3 is 14 residues long. Germline V lookup: CDR1 KGHSH, CDR2 LQKENI. The junction had 4 bases not matched to a gene; V was cut back by 2 bases and J by 5 bases. The CDR3 DNA follows: TGTGCCAGCTCACCAGGGACTAGTAGCGAGACCCAGTACTTC. It translates to CASSPGTSSETQYF.